One sample yielded the 27 T cell receptor beta chains listed below, sequenced in a study of spatial heterogeneity in lung cancer. The sample's time point: sample taken at primary tumor resection. Whole RNA, isolated from tumor, nontumor lung or frozen PBMC, was sequenced without prior sorting. TCRdb re-analysed the 5' RACE reads in MiXCR, keeping a single row per CDR3 protein. The data hold some 7,000 distinct CDR3 sequences, with 6.5% to 9% observed a single time. The material was PBMCs, obtained at surgery. The receptors stem from a male donor with early-stage non-small cell lung cancer.

This clonotype was seen repeatedly, ten times or more. Because the library targeted alpha chains, this beta chain is an off-target read whose size means little. The chain uses TRBV30 and TRBJ1-1; 8 bases align to TRBD1. Per the germline V gene, CDR1 is GTSNPN and CDR2 is SVGIG (reference sequence). CDR3 length: 15 residues. The J segment lost 0 bases and the V segment lost 3 bases, leaving 6 bases of the junction unmatched. The CDR3 reads CAWRGQGALNTEAFF. DNA for the CDR3: TGTGCCTGGAGAGGGCAGGGGGCATTGAACACTGAAGCTTTCTTT.

This clonotype showed up many times. This beta chain appears as a stray read in a library generated for alpha chains; its size is not informative. The CDR3 is CAISELAAGEDTQYF. The CDR3 DNA reads TGTGCCATCAGTGAGCTAGCGGCGGGTGAAGATACGCAGTATTTT. The chain employs TRBV10-3 and TRBJ2-3; TRBD2 matches at 7 bases. The V and J ends lost 2 bases and 5 bases, in that order; junction bases with no gene match: 7. CDR3 length: 15 amino acids. CDR1 is ENHRY and CDR2 is SYGVKD in the germline V gene.

There are many counts of this clonotype. Because the library targeted alpha chains, this beta chain is an off-target read whose size means little. This chain joins TRBV5-1 and TRBJ1-1; a possible D gene is TRBD1 (6 bases). With 0 bases removed from V and 0 bases from J, the gap between germline ends came to 15 bases. CDR1 SGHRS and CDR2 YFSETQ come from the germline V gene. This CDR3 is built from 17 residues. DNA for the CDR3: TGCGCCAGCAGCTTGGATCCCGCAGGGGAACTGAACACTGAAGCTTTCTTT. Translation: CASSLDPAGELNTEAFF.

This clonotype was picked up many times. A library made for alpha chains picked up this beta chain off target, so its size means little. V and J are TRBV20-1 and TRBJ2-5, with D possibly TRBD1 on 6 matching bases. CDR3 length: 13 residues. V was clipped by 4 bases and J by 0 bases, with 9 bases between them. Germline loops: CDR1 DFQATT, CDR2 SNEGSKA (reference sequence). In nucleotides, the CDR3 is TGCAGTGCTAACCGGGACAACCAAGAGACCCAGTACTTC. It yields the protein CSANRDNQETQYF.

Ten or more counts support this clonotype. Being off target in a library aimed at alpha chains, this beta chain has a size of little meaning. The gene calls are TRBV20-1 and TRBJ2-4; 11 bases map to TRBD2. Trimming at V came to 5 bases and at J to 2 bases, leaving 11 bases not matched to a gene. Looked up from germline, CDR1 is DFQATT and CDR2 is SNEGSKA (reference sequence). This CDR3 spans 17 amino acids. CDR3 loop: CSAGGPTSGRTKNIQYF. The CDR3 DNA is TGCAGTGCTGGAGGACCTACTAGCGGGAGAACCAAAAACATTCAGTACTTC.

In this sample, this clonotype turned up many times. This beta chain came through as a stray read in a library set up for alpha chains, and its size says little. Here the CDR3 DNA reads TGTGCCAGCAGCCAAGATCAAGAGACATTTCTCTCCCTTAATGAAAAACTGTTTTTT. Protein sequence: CASSQDQETFLSLNEKLFF. The chain couples TRBV3-1 to TRBJ1-4; D call uncertain. With 0 bases removed from V and 4 bases from J, the gap between germline ends came to 21 bases. Germline V CDR1 and CDR2: LGHDT, YNNKEL (reference sequence). This CDR3 has 19 amino acids.

This clonotype appeared many times. As an off-target read in a library built for alpha chains, this beta chain has a frequency of little significance. This chain links TRBV9 with TRBJ2-5; perhaps D is TRBD1 or TRBD2 (6 bases each). V was trimmed by 3 bases and J by 3 bases, leaving 15 bases between them. Germline V gene lookup returns CDR1 SGDLS and CDR2 YYNGEE. The CDR3 extends over 15 amino acids. CDR3 in amino acids: CASSAGGQLKETQYF. The CDR3, as DNA: TGTGCCAGCAGCGCCGGGGGCCAGCTGAAAGAGACCCAGTACTTC.

The sample holds one count of this clonotype. This beta chain came through as a stray read in a library set up for alpha chains, and its size says little. V and J are TRBV11-3 and TRBJ2-5; D might be TRBD2 (6 bases). Germline V gene lookup returns CDR1 SGHNT and CDR2 YENEEA. The CDR3 runs 13 residues. V was clipped by 5 bases and J by 2 bases, with 9 bases between them. CDR3 sequence: CASSPGLQETQYF. The CDR3 DNA is TGTGCCAGCAGCCCGGGACTTCAAGAGACCCAGTACTTC. Using reference TRBV11-3 and TRBJ2-5 for the parts outside the CDR3, the full variable domain is EAGVVQSPRYKIIEKKQPVAFWCNPISGHNTLYWYLQNLGQGPELLIRYENEEAVDDSQLPKDRFSAERLKGVDSTLKIQPAELGDSAVYLCASSPGLQETQYFGPGTRLLVL.

The sample holds many counts of this clonotype. This beta chain lies outside the target of a library built for alpha chains; its clone size means little. V usage is TRBV1 and J usage is TRBJ2-7; TRBD2, as called in the table, went unchecked against the DNA. TRBV1 constitutes a pseudogene. CDR3 length: 21 residues. The CDR3: CTSSHQFSPSGRAIFFPKQYF. The CDR3 nucleotides read TGCACCAGCAGCCACCAATTTTCGCCTAGCGGGAGGGCTATTTTCTTCCCCAAGCAGTACTTC.

This clonotype was observed at least ten times. The library was prepared for alpha chains; this beta chain is a stray read, so its frequency means little. This rearrangement joins TRBV19 to TRBJ2-3; D gene unclear. The CDR3 has 15 residues. From germline, CDR1 is LNHDA and CDR2 SQIVND (reference sequence). V lost 7 bases and J lost 3, with 17 bases in between. CDR3 nucleotide sequence: TGTGCCAGTACCAAGACCCTGACAAGAACAGATACGCAGTATTTT. Translation: CASTKTLTRTDTQYF.

Points on this clonotype: As an off-target read in a library built for alpha chains, this beta chain has a frequency of little significance. The V call is TRBV6-6, the J call TRBJ2-7; possibly TRBD2 for D (6 bases). The germline gives CDR1 MNHNY, CDR2 SVGAGI (reference sequence). V lost 10 bases, J lost 7 bases, and 20 bases lay in between. This CDR3 has 13 amino acids. DNA of the CDR3: TGTGCCACCCGTATGGGGGGAGCAGAAGAGCAGTACTTC. Amino acid sequence: CATRMGGAEEQYF.

At least ten counts were recorded for this clonotype. This beta chain came through as a stray read in a library set up for alpha chains, and its size says little. The gene calls are TRBV20-1 and TRBJ2-1; tentatively, D is TRBD2 (6 bases). CDR3 length equals 12 residues. Germline CDR1 is DFQATT and CDR2 is SNEGSKA (reference sequence). Deletions cut 4 bases from V and 14 bases from J, with 18 bases between. CDR3 DNA: TGCAGTGCTATCTTGACGGGGAGGTTCGAGTTCTTC. This translates into CSAILTGRFEFF.

This clonotype was found many times. The library was built for alpha chains, so this beta chain is an off-target read and its size means little. The chain combines TRBV11-2 with TRBJ2-5; D is possibly TRBD1 or TRBD2 (5 bases each). This CDR3 contains 15 residues. The germline V gene encodes CDR1 SGHAT and CDR2 FQNNGV. V was clipped by 3 bases and J by 2 bases, with 13 bases between them. In DNA form, the CDR3 reads TGTGCCAGCAGCTTCTGGGCAGGGAGACAAGAGACCCAGTACTTC. It is translated as CASSFWAGRQETQYF. The variable domain in full, completed from reference TRBV11-2 and TRBJ2-5, reads EAGVAQSPRYKIIEKRQSVAFWCNPISGHATLYWYQQILGQGPKLLIQFQNNGVVDDSQLPKDRFSAERLKGVDSTLKIQPAKLEDSAVYLCASSFWAGRQETQYFGPGTRLLVL.

Regarding this clonotype: Likely a read error: the CDR3 ends without its conserved phenylalanine or tryptophan. The library was designed around alpha chains, so this beta chain is a stray read whose abundance carries little weight. V usage is TRBV7-3 and J usage is TRBJ2-2, with unresolved D. CDR1 is SGHTA and CDR2 is FQGTGA in the germline V gene. The length of the CDR3 is 14 residues. The V gene lost 7 bases and the J gene lost 6 bases, with 15 bases spanning the gap. The DNA for the CDR3 is TGTGCCAGCACAGAAAACGGTAACTCCGGGGAGCTGTTTTCT. Protein product: CASTENGNSGELFS.

There are many counts of this clonotype. A library made for alpha chains picked up this beta chain off target, so its size means little. The CDR3 DNA reads as TGCGCCAGCAGCTTAACCGGGACAGGGGTCACCGGGGAGCTGTTTTTT. Translation: CASSLTGTGVTGELFF. The V call is TRBV5-1, the J call TRBJ2-2, with 10 bases fitting TRBD1. Germline CDR1 and CDR2: SGHRS and YFSETQ. This CDR3 has 16 residues. V was pared by 2 bases and J by 4 bases, with 5 bases of the junction left unmatched. Together with reference TRBV5-1 and TRBJ2-2, the CDR3 gives the full variable domain: KAGVTQTPRYLIKTRGQQVTLSCSPISGHRSVSWYQQTPGQGLQFLFEYFSETQRNKGNFPGRFSGRQFSNSRSEMNVSTLELGDSALYLCASSLTGTGVTGELFFGEGSRLTVL.

Details on this clonotype: A library prepared for alpha chains yielded this beta chain as an off-target read; its size is of little meaning. The genes are TRBV6-2 or TRBV6-3 and TRBJ2-1; 8 bases fit TRBD2. The CDR3 loop spans 15 amino acids. Unmatched junction bases numbered 4, after V lost 6 bases and J lost 0 bases. Per germline, CDR1 MNHEY and CDR2 SVGEGT. Written as DNA, the CDR3 is TGTGCCAGCAGGCTCAGCGGGAGCTCCTACAATGAGCAGTTCTTC. Translated, it gives CASRLSGSSYNEQFF.

This clonotype was recorded once. With the library built for alpha chains, this beta chain is off target and its frequency is not meaningful. V and J are TRBV11-2 and TRBJ2-2; D gene ambiguous. The V gene's germline CDR1 is SGHAT and CDR2 FQNNGV. The CDR3 runs to 14 residues. V was cut by 2 bases and J by 7 bases, with 11 bases left in between. The CDR3, as DNA: TGTGCCAGCAGCTTAATCCTGGGCAGCGGGGAGCTGTTTTTT. It encodes CASSLILGSGELFF. Full variable domain (outside the CDR3, taken from reference TRBV11-2 and TRBJ2-2): EAGVAQSPRYKIIEKRQSVAFWCNPISGHATLYWYQQILGQGPKLLIQFQNNGVVDDSQLPKDRFSAERLKGVDSTLKIQPAKLEDSAVYLCASSLILGSGELFFGEGSRLTVL.

This clonotype was recorded at least ten times. Because this beta chain is a stray read in a library intended to capture alpha chains, its abundance should not be given much weight. V gene TRBV28 combines with J gene TRBJ1-4; TRBD1 matches at 7 bases. V shed 5 bases, J shed 5 bases, and the junction held 8 bases outside the gene matches. This CDR3 region has 15 residues. Germline CDR1 and CDR2: MDHEN and SYDVKM. The CDR3 DNA reads TGTGCCAGCAGTCCCCGACAGGGCGTAAATGAAAAACTGTTTTTT. Translated, it gives CASSPRQGVNEKLFF.

This clonotype has ten or more counts. This beta chain is off target for a library built for alpha chains, so its abundance means little. The chain employs TRBV5-6 and TRBJ1-1; the D is unclear. Germline-derived CDR1 and CDR2 are SGHDT and YYEEEE. V lost 4 bases and J lost 1, with 8 bases in between. The CDR3 has 13 amino acids. CDR3 protein: CASSAGPNTEAFF. DNA of the CDR3: TGTGCCAGCAGCGCCGGTCCGAACACTGAAGCTTTCTTT.

This clonotype appeared many times. This beta chain is an unintended read in a library built for alpha chains; its size means little. The rearrangement uses TRBV6-6 and TRBJ1-5, with TRBD1 as a possible D gene (5 bases). The V end lost 6 bases, the J end lost 5 bases, and 11 bases lay between the germline ends. The length of the CDR3 is 13 residues. Germline assignment: CDR1 MNHNY and CDR2 SVGAGI (reference sequence). In DNA, the CDR3 is TGTGCCAGCAGCCAACAACAGGATCAGCCCCAGCATTTT. This translates into CASSQQQDQPQHF.

This clonotype has ten or more counts. The library was built for alpha chains, so this beta chain is an off-target read and its size means little. The chain recombines TRBV5-1 with TRBJ2-1, with 8 bases matching TRBD2. V lost 0 bases to trimming and J lost 6 bases; unmatched junction nucleotides: 5. Germline CDR1 is SGHRS and CDR2 is YFSETQ. CDR3 length equals 15 residues. CDR3 bases: TGCGCCAGCAGCTTGGATCCGGGAGGGGCCAATGAGCAGTTCTTC. Translating gives CASSLDPGGANEQFF.

In this sample, this clonotype turned up many times. Since it is a stray read in a library aimed at alpha chains, this beta chain has a size that is not meaningful. V usage is TRBV20-1 and J usage is TRBJ1-6; D is unclear. The CDR3 loop spans 14 amino acids. The germline V and J ends were trimmed by 5 bases and 6 bases, with 14 bases remaining between them. Germline V CDR1 and CDR2: DFQATT, SNEGSKA (reference sequence). The CDR3 region has the DNA TGCAGTGCTGGTATAGAGGAGCTTAATTCACCCCTCCACTTT. Translation: CSAGIEELNSPLHF.

This clonotype was counted at least ten times. For a library built for alpha chains, this beta chain is a stray read; little rests on its size. The chain uses TRBV12-3 or TRBV12-4 and TRBJ1-1; perhaps TRBD1 as D (6 bases). This CDR3 is 13 amino acids long. Trimming shortened V by 3 bases and J by 7 bases, and 12 bases separated the two germline ends. The CDR3 sequence is CASSFQGYGEAFF. The CDR3 nucleotides are TGTGCCAGCAGTTTTCAGGGGTATGGTGAAGCTTTCTTT.

At least ten counts were recorded for this clonotype. Within a library made for alpha chains, this beta chain is off target, and its count is uninformative. The J gene is TRBJ1-6, the V gene TRBV20-1; TRBD1 might be the D (5 bases). The CDR3 length is 13 residues. Germline V lookup: CDR1 DFQATT, CDR2 SNEGSKA (reference sequence). Trimming removed 5 bases at V and 6 bases at J, with 11 bases between. CDR3 bases: TGCAGTGCTCAAGACAGAGCTAATTCACCCCTCCACTTT. This encodes CSAQDRANSPLHF.

Ten or more counts support this clonotype. Since it is a stray read in a library aimed at alpha chains, this beta chain has a size that is not meaningful. The chain combines TRBV5-1 with TRBJ2-2, with D unclear. Germline V gene lookup returns CDR1 SGHRS and CDR2 YFSETQ. The ends were cut back, 0 bases at V and 2 bases at J, with 8 bases in the middle. This CDR3 is built from 15 residues. The CDR3 bases are TGCGCCAGCAGCTTGGAGGCTCGAAACACCGGGGAGCTGTTTTTT. Translation gives CASSLEARNTGELFF.

This clonotype was counted many times. This beta chain lies outside the target of a library built for alpha chains; its clone size means little. This chain links TRBV10-3 with TRBJ2-7, with 10 bases fitting TRBD1. CDR1 and CDR2 from the germline V gene are ENHRY and SYGVKD. Trimming took 6 bases from V and 5 from J; bases not matched to a gene: 10. The CDR3 contains 15 residues. DNA for the CDR3: TGTGCCATCAGGGGGACAGGGGTCGAGGGGAACGAGCAGTACTTC. Translated, it gives CAIRGTGVEGNEQYF.

At least ten counts were recorded for this clonotype. With the library built for alpha chains, this beta chain is off target and its frequency is not meaningful. J is TRBJ2-4 and V is TRBV28; 8 bases are a match to TRBD2. CDR3 size: 19 residues. The ends lost 2 bases at V and 0 bases at J; junction bases unmatched: 12. Germline lookup yields CDR1 MDHEN and CDR2 SYDVKM. CDR3 in amino acids: CASSLIPPLAGLAKNIQYF. CDR3 sequence (DNA): TGTGCCAGCAGTTTAATTCCCCCTCTAGCGGGCCTAGCCAAAAACATTCAGTACTTC. Using reference TRBV28 and TRBJ2-4 for the parts outside the CDR3, the full variable domain is DVKVTQSSRYLVKRTGEKVFLECVQDMDHENMFWYRQDPGLGLRLIYFSYDVKMKEKGDIPEGYSVSREKKERFSLILESASTNQTSMYLCASSLIPPLAGLAKNIQYFGAGTRLSVL.